What follows are 17 T cell receptor beta chains derived from one specimen sequenced in a study of blood T cell repertoires in COVID-19 (dated by TCRdb to 2020 to 2022). Libraries were made using the immunoSEQ multiplex PCR assay. TCRdb's version of the immuneACCESS table is confined to in-frame rearrangements and falls short of the full clone set. An unresolved V gene accounts for under half of the shortfall where checked; the remainder is of unknown origin. Within this sample are about 440,000 clones, with 87% of them counted one time only. Roughly 2% of the sample comes from the top ten. Sequenced material: PBMCs or T cells enriched from blood (not recorded which). These receptors were collected from a woman aged 18-35 years with acute COVID-19.

The CDR3 sequence: CASSGGLAGKSGVYPSTDTQYF. The CDR3 DNA sequence: TGCGCCAGCAGTGGGGGACTAGCGGGGAAATCGGGAGTATACCCTAGCACAGATACGCAGTATTTT. The chain has TRBV10-1 and TRBJ2-3; 13 nucleotides match TRBD2. Germline CDR1 and CDR2: WNHNN and SYGVQD (reference sequence). This CDR3 is 22 amino acids long. Trimming at V came to 4 bases and at J to 0 bases, leaving 19 bases not matched to a gene.

In its sample, this clone was seen once. This chain links TRBV18 with TRBJ1-6, with a tentative D call TRBD1 (6 bases). Looked up from germline, CDR1 is KGHSH and CDR2 is LQKENI. V shed 3 bases and J shed 8 bases, with 11 bases lying between them. The CDR3 is 14 residues long. CDR3 region: CASSPGTSYSPLHF. The CDR3 DNA is TGTGCCAGCTCACCCGGGACATCCTATTCACCCCTCCACTTT.

The V call is TRBV5-1, the J call TRBJ2-3; 7 positions match TRBD1. CDR1 and CDR2 from the germline V gene are SGHRS and YFSETQ. V shed 4 bases and J 0 bases; nucleotides not matched to a gene: 11. The CDR3 length is 17 residues. Here the CDR3 DNA reads TGCGCCAGCAGCCCGTTGAACAGGGGCCCTAGCACAGATACGCAGTATTTT. This encodes CASSPLNRGPSTDTQYF.

V and J are TRBV28 and TRBJ2-3; D might be TRBD1 (5 bases). The CDR3 loop spans 17 amino acids. CDR1 MDHEN and CDR2 SYDVKM come from the germline V gene. Trimming cost V 2 bases and J 0 bases, with 15 bases left between them. The CDR3 region is CASSLGPSRESTDTQYF. Written as DNA, the CDR3 is TGTGCCAGCAGTTTAGGTCCTTCCAGGGAAAGCACAGATACGCAGTATTTT.

This clone came up a few times. This sequence joins TRBV28 and TRBJ2-7; 7 positions match TRBD2. CDR3 size: 12 residues. Germline V gives CDR1 MDHEN, CDR2 SYDVKM. V gave up 8 bases and J gave up 2 bases; unmatched junction bases: 3. The CDR3 protein is CASGGGAYEQYF. The CDR3 coding sequence is TGTGCCAGCGGGGGAGGGGCCTACGAGCAGTACTTC.

CDR3 protein: CATSSAFRTGISSPGANVLTF. The CDR3 DNA sequence: TGTGCCACCAGCTCCGCGTTCCGGACAGGGATTTCCTCCCCTGGGGCCAACGTCCTGACTTTC. The rearrangement links TRBV15 to TRBJ2-6, with 8 positions matching TRBD1. CDR3 length: 21 residues. The germline gives CDR1 LNHNV, CDR2 YYDKDF (reference sequence). With 5 bases clipped from V and 2 bases from J, the junction kept 20 bases outside the gene matches.

The rearrangement uses TRBV28 and TRBJ1-1; the D gene is possibly TRBD1 (5 bases). CDR3 length: 11 amino acids. Trimming took off 6 bases at V and 8 bases at J, with 10 bases between the two ends. From germline, CDR1 is MDHEN and CDR2 SYDVKM. The CDR3 coding sequence is TGTGCCAGCAGCCTTCAGGGAGAAGCTTTCTTT. Its translation is CASSLQGEAFF.

This sequence joins TRBV14 and TRBJ2-5, with 11 nucleotides matching TRBD1. The ends lost 1 base at V and 4 bases at J; junction bases unmatched: 5. The CDR3 spans 16 residues. Germline CDR1 SGHDN, CDR2 FVKESK. DNA for the CDR3: TGTGCCAGCAGCCAAGTGGACAGGGGGCGGTTAGAGACCCAGTACTTC. It translates to CASSQVDRGRLETQYF.

The rearrangement joins TRBV7-2 to TRBJ1-3, with D perhaps TRBD1 (5 bases). Germline V gene sequence: CDR1 SGHTA, CDR2 FQGNSA. The CDR3 length is 15 residues. Trimming left V 1 base short and J 1 base short, with 8 bases between. CDR3 bases: TGTGCCAGCAGCTTAGTAGGGGCATCTGGAAACACCATATATTTT. Its translation: CASSLVGASGNTIYF.

This CDR3 reads CASSQARQTGGFPRETQYF. The DNA for the CDR3 is TGCGCCAGCAGCCAAGCCCGCCAGACAGGGGGGTTCCCTCGGGAGACCCAGTACTTC. This rearrangement joins TRBV4-1 to TRBJ2-5; TRBD1 matches at 9 bases. This CDR3 has 19 residues. Germline V lookup: CDR1 MGHRA, CDR2 YSYEKL. Unmatched junction bases numbered 17, after V lost 1 base and J lost 5 bases.

The rearrangement joins TRBV5-1 to TRBJ2-2; 9 nucleotides agree with TRBD1. In germline, CDR1 is SGHRS, CDR2 YFSETQ. V gave up 4 bases and J gave up 4 bases; unmatched junction bases: 8. The CDR3 is 16 residues long. CDR3 region: CASSDRQGDATGELFF. The CDR3 DNA reads as TGCGCCAGCAGCGATCGACAGGGGGACGCCACCGGGGAGCTGTTTTTT.

V usage is TRBV7-6 and J usage is TRBJ1-3; maybe TRBD1 (6 bases). CDR1 is SGHVS, CDR2 FNYEAQ, per germline. V lost 1 base, J lost 1 base, and 20 bases lay in between. This CDR3 has 19 residues. The CDR3 loop reads CASSLVRGGDRVSGNTIYF. CDR3 nucleotides: TGTGCCAGCAGCTTAGTCAGGGGTGGGGACCGGGTATCTGGAAACACCATATATTTT.

CDR3 in DNA: TGTGCCAGCAGTACACATAGGACAGGGGAGGCAGATACGCAGTATTTT. Its protein is CASSTHRTGEADTQYF. This chain links TRBV27 with TRBJ2-3; TRBD1 matches at 9 bases. The V gene end was trimmed by 5 bases and the J gene end by 4 bases; junction bases not matched to a gene: 10. Germline V gives CDR1 MNHEY, CDR2 SMNVEV (reference sequence). This CDR3 is 16 amino acids long.

This clone was picked up one time. The V call is TRBV14, the J call TRBJ1-5; TRBD1 might be the D (5 bases). CDR3 size: 13 residues. CDR1 is SGHDN, CDR2 FVKESK, per germline. The V end was cut by 0 bases, the J end by 7 bases, with 7 bases between. This CDR3 is CASSQDRGQPQHF. CDR3 in DNA: TGTGCCAGCAGCCAAGATAGGGGCCAGCCCCAGCATTTT.

This chain joins TRBV3-1 (or the pseudogene TRBV3-2) and TRBJ2-4; TRBD1 aligns across 8 bases. This CDR3 has 15 amino acids. Germline CDR1 is LGHDT and CDR2 is YNNKEL (reference sequence). V shed 4 bases, J shed 8 bases, and the junction held 10 bases outside the gene matches. In DNA form, the CDR3 reads TGTGCCAGCAGCCCGTCCGGGACAGGTGGAGACATTCAGTACTTC. Its translation: CASSPSGTGGDIQYF.

Only one count was recorded for this clone. This chain joins TRBV27 and TRBJ1-6; the D gene is possibly TRBD1 (5 bases). The V gene's germline CDR1 is MNHEY and CDR2 SMNVEV (reference sequence). The V and J ends lost 6 bases and 3 bases respectively, with 18 bases between them. There are 17 residues in the CDR3. The CDR3 DNA sequence: TGTGCCAGCAGCCGAAAAATCACAGGTGTCTATAATTCACCCCTCCACTTT. Protein product: CASSRKITGVYNSPLHF.

The genes are TRBV9 and TRBJ2-3; 8 bases fit TRBD2. CDR3 length: 15 residues. Trimming at V came to 2 bases and at J to 4 bases, leaving 6 bases not matched to a gene. Germline V CDR1 and CDR2: SGDLS, YYNGEE. The CDR3 DNA sequence: TGTGCCAGCAGCGTTTTCGGGGGGGTTTCAGATACGCAGTATTTT. Translation gives CASSVFGGVSDTQYF.